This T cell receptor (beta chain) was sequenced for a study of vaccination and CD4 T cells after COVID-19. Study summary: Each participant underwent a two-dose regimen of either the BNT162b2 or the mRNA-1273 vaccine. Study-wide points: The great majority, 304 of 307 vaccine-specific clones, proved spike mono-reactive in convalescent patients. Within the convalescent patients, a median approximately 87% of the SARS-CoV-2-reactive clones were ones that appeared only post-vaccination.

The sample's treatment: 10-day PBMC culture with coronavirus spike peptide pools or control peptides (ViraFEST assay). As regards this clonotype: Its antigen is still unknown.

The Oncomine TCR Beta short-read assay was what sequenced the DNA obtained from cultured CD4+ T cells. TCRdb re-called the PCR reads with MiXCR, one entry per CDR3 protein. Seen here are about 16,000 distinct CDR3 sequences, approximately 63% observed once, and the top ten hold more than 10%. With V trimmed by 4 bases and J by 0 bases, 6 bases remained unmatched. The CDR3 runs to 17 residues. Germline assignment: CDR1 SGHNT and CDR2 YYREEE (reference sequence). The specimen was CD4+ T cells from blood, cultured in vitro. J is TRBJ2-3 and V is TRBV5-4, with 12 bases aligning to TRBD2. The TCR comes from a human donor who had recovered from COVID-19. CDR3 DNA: TGTGCCAGCAGCGCCGGGACTAGCGGGCTCAGCACAGATACGCAGTATTTT. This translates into CASSAGTSGLSTDTQYF.